A single T cell receptor beta chain is shown here with its context. Healthy bone marrow donors made up the donors. Trimming removed 4 bases from V and 6 bases from J; junction bases left unmatched: 11. Per germline, CDR1 SGDLS and CDR2 YYNGEE. The CDR3 is made up of 15 amino acids. The PCR employed 60 Vbeta primers together with 13 Jbeta primers. TCRdb's copy holds only in-frame clones and misses some; the assay was immunoSEQ multiplex PCR. Here the sample spans 150,000 to 200,000 clones, 77% being singletons. The data originate from a study of cytomegalovirus exposure and HLA in healthy donors. For the study at large: Drawn from HLA-typed donors, approximately 85 million unique TCRs were held in an early data release.

The J gene is TRBJ2-7, the V gene TRBV9; 9 bases are shared with TRBD1. The sample consisted of PBMCs. The origin of this receptor is a male donor in good health and CMV-seropositive. In nucleotides, the CDR3 is TGTGCCAGCAGCCCCCTCGGACAGGGGACAGGCGAGCAGTACTTC. Translated, it gives CASSPLGQGTGEQYF.